Following are 26 T cell receptor beta chains from one sample sequenced in a study of CD8 T cells in ankylosing spondylitis. From the 5' RACE reads, TCRdb called clonotypes with MiXCR, one entry per CDR3 protein. The data show 350,000 to 400,000 distinct CDR3 sequences, about 20% seen once. Specimen: blood, either unsorted or a sorted T cell fraction (not recorded which). These receptors came from a male donor with ankylosing spondylitis or in good health (not recorded which).

The chain uses TRBV2 and TRBJ2-3; D call uncertain. The CDR3 spans 15 residues. V was shortened by 2 bases and J by 1 base, with 10 bases between the two germline ends. CDR1 SNHLY and CDR2 FYNNEI come from the germline V gene. The CDR3 DNA reads as TGTGCCAGCAGTGAACACGGCAGACGCACAGATACGCAGTATTTT. Translated: CASSEHGRRTDTQYF.

This sequence joins TRBV27 and TRBJ1-6; D ambiguous. The CDR3 extends over 13 amino acids. Trimming stripped 5 bases from V and 9 bases from J, with 11 bases between. The germline V gene has CDR1 MNHEY and CDR2 SMNVEV (reference sequence). The CDR3 spells CASSVGGSSPLHF. CDR3 nucleotide sequence: TGTGCCAGCAGTGTGGGAGGGAGTTCACCCCTCCACTTT.

V gene TRBV14 combines with J gene TRBJ2-7; 10 bases map to TRBD1. This CDR3 spans 16 amino acids. Trimming cost V 0 bases and J 2 bases; bases outside gene matches: 4. Germline CDR1 reads SGHDN; CDR2 reads FVKESK. The CDR3 loop reads CASSQDGTGVPYEQYF. CDR3 in DNA: TGTGCCAGCAGCCAAGATGGGACAGGGGTCCCCTACGAGCAGTACTTC.

This clonotype has just a few counts. The chain recombines TRBV7-9 with TRBJ2-1; a weak D match, TRBD1 (6 bases). The CDR3 contains 11 residues. The germline gives CDR1 SEHNR, CDR2 FQNEAQ (reference sequence). V shed 5 bases and J shed 9 bases, with 8 bases lying between them. The CDR3 DNA sequence: TGTGCCAGCAGCGACAGGAGTGAGCAGTTCTTC. Translating it yields CASSDRSEQFF.

This clonotype was seen a few times. The gene calls are TRBV6-1 and TRBJ1-3, with 8 bases lining up with TRBD1. V gave up 7 bases and J gave up 2 bases; unmatched junction bases: 7. The CDR3 runs to 15 residues. Looked up from germline, CDR1 is MNHNS and CDR2 is SASEGT. The CDR3 nucleotides are TGTGCCAGCACCGGAGGACAGGGCCCTGGAAACACCATATATTTT. It translates to CASTGGQGPGNTIYF.

The V call is TRBV29-1, the J call TRBJ2-7; TRBD1 matches at 9 bases. Germline assignment: CDR1 SQVTM and CDR2 ANQGSEA. The CDR3 runs to 15 residues. J lost 3 bases, V lost 3 bases, and 9 bases had no gene match. CDR3 in amino acids: CSVELRGQGHYEQYF. The CDR3 DNA sequence: TGCAGCGTTGAGTTAAGGGGACAGGGACACTACGAGCAGTACTTC.

The rearrangement uses TRBV6-5 and TRBJ2-7; D possibly uses TRBD1 or TRBD2 (5 bases each). Per germline, CDR1 MNHEY and CDR2 SVGAGI. Trimming took 8 bases from V and 5 from J, leaving 10 bases between them. CDR3 length equals 11 residues. CDR3 in DNA: TGTGCCAGCCGCAGGGAGCACGAGCAGTACTTC. Translated: CASRREHEQYF.

In its sample, this clonotype was seen a few times. The J gene is TRBJ2-1, the V gene TRBV29-1, with a possible D match to TRBD2 (6 bases). Trimming removed 4 bases at V and 0 bases at J, with 7 bases between. The CDR3 extends over 13 amino acids. Per germline, CDR1 SQVTM and CDR2 ANQGSEA. The CDR3 bases are TGCAGCGTTGTAGCGGTCTCCTACAATGAGCAGTTCTTC. Its protein product is CSVVAVSYNEQFF.

This clonotype came up many times. The chain carries TRBV12-3 or TRBV12-4 and TRBJ2-3, with 12 nucleotides matching TRBD2. The CDR3 extends over 15 amino acids. The trim removed 4 bases at V and 2 bases at J, leaving 1 base unmatched. The DNA of the CDR3 is TGTGCCAGCAGTTCTAGCGGGGGGGCCACAGATACGCAGTATTTT. This sequence encodes CASSSSGGATDTQYF.

This clonotype appeared a single time. The gene calls are TRBV5-6 and TRBJ1-1, with D possibly being TRBD1 (5 bases). The germline gives CDR1 SGHDT, CDR2 YYEEEE. Trimming pared 8 bases from V and 4 bases from J, leaving 15 bases between. The CDR3 runs 13 residues. CDR3 nucleotides: TGTGCCAGGAGCCTGGGGGGGATCACTGAAGCTTTCTTT. Its translation: CARSLGGITEAFF.

This clonotype was counted a few times. The gene calls are TRBV12-3 or TRBV12-4 and TRBJ1-3; 7 nucleotides align to TRBD1. Trimming removed 6 bases from V and 4 bases from J; junction bases left unmatched: 9. There are 15 residues in the CDR3. The CDR3 region is CASSPTGVRGNTIYF. DNA of the CDR3: TGTGCCAGCAGCCCTACAGGGGTGCGCGGAAACACCATATATTTT.

V usage is TRBV30 and J usage is TRBJ1-2; D is uncertain. The V gene lost 0 bases and the J gene lost 5 bases, with 10 bases spanning the gap. In germline, CDR1 is GTSNPN, CDR2 SVGIG (reference sequence). The CDR3 loop spans 13 amino acids. CDR3 DNA: TGTGCCTGGAGTGTAGACGTTTTTTATGGCTACACCTTC. It encodes CAWSVDVFYGYTF.

The chain links TRBV20-1 to TRBJ2-3; tentatively, D is TRBD2 (5 bases). Germline values: CDR1 DFQATT, CDR2 SNEGSKA (reference sequence). The CDR3 length is 13 residues. Trimming removed 3 bases at V and 0 bases at J, with 7 bases between. The CDR3 bases are TGCAGTGCTAGCGGGGAGAGCACAGATACGCAGTATTTT. Its protein is CSASGESTDTQYF.

This clonotype turned up a few times. The J gene is TRBJ2-5, the V gene TRBV24-1; the D is unclear. The V gene lost 7 bases and the J gene lost 4 bases, with 6 bases spanning the gap. This CDR3 spans 11 amino acids. Per germline, CDR1 KGHDR and CDR2 SFDVKD. CDR3 amino acids: CATRSGETQYF. The DNA of the CDR3 is TGTGCCACCAGAAGTGGAGAGACCCAGTACTTC.

The chain has TRBV4-1 and TRBJ2-1, with 11 bases fitting TRBD2. The CDR3 has 16 residues. V shed 1 base, J shed 8 bases, and the junction held 7 bases outside the gene matches. Germline V gene sequence: CDR1 MGHRA, CDR2 YSYEKL. CDR3 residues: CASSQVVAGGRDEQFF. CDR3 DNA: TGCGCCAGCAGCCAAGTAGTAGCGGGGGGGCGCGATGAGCAGTTCTTC.

This chain uses TRBV19 with TRBJ2-1, with D perhaps matching TRBD2 (5 bases). Trimming took 0 bases from V and 1 from J, leaving 7 bases between them. The CDR3 runs to 15 residues. Germline CDR1 and CDR2: LNHDA and SQIVND (reference sequence). CDR3 DNA sequence: TGTGCCAGTAGTATAGATAGAGGGTCCTACAATGAGCAGTTCTTC. Its translation: CASSIDRGSYNEQFF.

This clonotype was detected a few times. The V and J genes are TRBV13 and TRBJ2-3, with D perhaps TRBD1 (6 bases). CDR3 length: 14 amino acids. Trimming pared 6 bases from V and 4 bases from J, leaving 14 bases between. From germline, CDR1 is PRHDT and CDR2 FYEKMQ (reference sequence). CDR3 sequence reads: CASRVGAQPDTQYF. The CDR3 DNA follows: TGTGCCAGCAGGGTGGGGGCTCAGCCAGATACGCAGTATTTT.

The chain has TRBV9 and TRBJ2-1; 15 bases are a match to TRBD2. V lost 2 bases and J lost 5; bases outside the gene matches: 5. The CDR3 loop spans 17 amino acids. Germline-derived CDR1 and CDR2 are SGDLS and YYNGEE. The CDR3 DNA is TGTGCCAGCAGCGTCGGGACTAGCGGGGGGCCGGACAATGAGCAGTTCTTC. Translation: CASSVGTSGGPDNEQFF.

The chain combines TRBV20-1 with TRBJ2-7, with 8 bases fitting TRBD1. The CDR3 extends over 14 amino acids. Germline values: CDR1 DFQATT, CDR2 SNEGSKA (reference sequence). Trimming removed 6 bases from V and 0 bases from J; junction bases left unmatched: 7. CDR3 nucleotides: TGCAGTGCAGAACCGGGACAGGTCTCCTACGAGCAGTACTTC. Translating gives CSAEPGQVSYEQYF.

The chain links TRBV13 to TRBJ2-7; TRBD2 aligns across 9 bases. The germline gives CDR1 PRHDT, CDR2 FYEKMQ (reference sequence). J gave up 2 bases and V 5 bases, and 7 bases lay outside the gene matches. This CDR3 is 15 amino acids long. CDR3 DNA sequence: TGTGCCAGCAGCCTTGGACTAGCGAATACCTACGAGCAGTACTTC. Amino acids: CASSLGLANTYEQYF.

This rearrangement joins TRBV7-8 to TRBJ2-1, with unresolved D. Germline V gene lookup returns CDR1 SGHVS and CDR2 FQNEAQ. The germline V and J ends were trimmed by 2 bases and 3 bases, with 11 bases remaining between them. The CDR3 is 15 amino acids. This CDR3 is CASSLTPQLYNEQFF. Here the CDR3 DNA reads TGTGCCAGCAGCTTAACACCCCAGCTCTACAATGAGCAGTTCTTC.

This clonotype was observed a handful of times. V is TRBV10-2 and J is TRBJ2-3; TRBD1 is a possible D gene (6 bases). Germline V gene lookup returns CDR1 WSHSY and CDR2 SAAADI. The V end was cut by 8 bases, the J end by 4 bases, with 13 bases between. The length of the CDR3 is 13 residues. This chain's CDR3 is CASGQTRSDTQYF. CDR3 in DNA: TGCGCCAGCGGACAGACCCGATCAGATACGCAGTATTTT.

The chain is built from TRBV29-1 and TRBJ1-3; D remains unclear. Trimming removed 7 bases from V and 2 bases from J, with 12 bases in between. Germline V gives CDR1 SQVTM, CDR2 ANQGSEA. This CDR3 is 13 amino acids long. CDR3 nucleotides: TGCAGCGCGGAGTGGGAGGCTGGAAACACCATATATTTT. It translates to CSAEWEAGNTIYF. Looking up the rest from reference TRBV29-1 and TRBJ1-3 gives the full variable domain: SAVISQKPSRDICQRGTSLTIQCQVDSQVTMMFWYRQQPGQSLTLIATANQGSEATYESGFVIDKFPISRPNLTFSTLTVSNMSPEDSSIYLCSAEWEAGNTIYFGEGSWLTVV.

This clonotype came up a few times. The V call is TRBV12-3 or TRBV12-4, the J call TRBJ2-1; 7 bases map to TRBD1. Trimming at V came to 5 bases and at J to 0 bases, leaving 7 bases not matched to a gene. The CDR3 is 16 amino acids. The CDR3 here is CASSTWDRSSYNEQFF. The CDR3 DNA reads TGTGCCAGCAGTACATGGGACAGAAGCTCCTACAATGAGCAGTTCTTC.

This chain connects TRBV3-1 to TRBJ2-5, with 13 positions matching TRBD2. CDR1 is LGHDT and CDR2 is YNNKEL in the germline V gene (reference sequence). This CDR3 contains 15 residues. V shed 4 bases and J 5 bases; nucleotides not matched to a gene: 4. CDR3 coding DNA: TGTGCCAGCAGCCCGGGACTAGCGGGGCCGGAGACCCAGTACTTC. Its translation: CASSPGLAGPETQYF.

This clonotype was observed a single time. The chain has TRBV28 and TRBJ2-7; TRBD1 might be the D (5 bases). V lost 10 bases and J lost 0, with 16 bases in between. Germline V gene data show CDR1 as MDHEN and CDR2 as SYDVKM. The CDR3 has 14 amino acids. CDR3 loop: CATKQVGSSYEQYF. In DNA, the CDR3 is TGTGCCACCAAACAGGTTGGGTCCTCCTACGAGCAGTACTTC. Full variable domain (outside the CDR3, taken from reference TRBV28 and TRBJ2-7): DVKVTQSSRYLVKRTGEKVFLECVQDMDHENMFWYRQDPGLGLRLIYFSYDVKMKEKGDIPEGYSVSREKKERFSLILESASTNQTSMYLCATKQVGSSYEQYFGPGTRLTVT.